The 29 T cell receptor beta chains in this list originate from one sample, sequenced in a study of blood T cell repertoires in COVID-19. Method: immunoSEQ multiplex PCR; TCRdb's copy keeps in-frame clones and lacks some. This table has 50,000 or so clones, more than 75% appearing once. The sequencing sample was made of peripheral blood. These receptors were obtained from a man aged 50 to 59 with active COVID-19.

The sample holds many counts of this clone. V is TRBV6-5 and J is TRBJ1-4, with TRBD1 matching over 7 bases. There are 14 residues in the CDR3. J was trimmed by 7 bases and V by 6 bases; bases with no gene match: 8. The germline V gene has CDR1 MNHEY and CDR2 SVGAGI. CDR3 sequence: CASRPRPGGEKLFF. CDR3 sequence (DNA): TGTGCCAGCAGACCCCGCCCAGGGGGTGAAAAACTGTTTTTT.

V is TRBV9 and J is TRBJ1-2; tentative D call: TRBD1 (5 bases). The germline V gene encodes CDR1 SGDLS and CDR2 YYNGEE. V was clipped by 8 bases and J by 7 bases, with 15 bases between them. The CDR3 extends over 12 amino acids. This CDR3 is CASWRDGGGYTF. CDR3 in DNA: TGTGCCAGTTGGAGGGATGGGGGTGGCTACACCTTC.

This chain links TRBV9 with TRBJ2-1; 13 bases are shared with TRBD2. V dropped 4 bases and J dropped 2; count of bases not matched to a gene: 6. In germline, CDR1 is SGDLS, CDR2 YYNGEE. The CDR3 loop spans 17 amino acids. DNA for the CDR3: TGTGCCAGCAGCCCGGCCGGGACTAGCGGGACCTACAATGAGCAGTTCTTC. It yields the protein CASSPAGTSGTYNEQFF. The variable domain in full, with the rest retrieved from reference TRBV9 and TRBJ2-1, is DSGVTQTPKHLITATGQRVTLRCSPRSGDLSVYWYQQSLDQGLQFLIQYYNGEERAKGNILERFSAQQFPDLHSELNLSSLELGDSALYFCASSPAGTSGTYNEQFFGPGTRLTVL.

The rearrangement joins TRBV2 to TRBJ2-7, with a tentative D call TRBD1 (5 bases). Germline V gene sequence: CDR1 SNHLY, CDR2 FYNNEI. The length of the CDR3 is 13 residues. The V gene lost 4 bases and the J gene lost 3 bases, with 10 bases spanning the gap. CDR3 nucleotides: TGTGCCAGCAGTGCAGGGATCAGCTACGAGCAGTACTTC. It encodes CASSAGISYEQYF. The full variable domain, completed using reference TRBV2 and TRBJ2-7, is EPEVTQTPSHQVTQMGQEVILRCVPISNHLYFYWYRQILGQKVEFLVSFYNNEISEKSEIFDDQFSVERPDGSNFTLKIRSTKLEDSAMYFCASSAGISYEQYFGPGTRLTVT.

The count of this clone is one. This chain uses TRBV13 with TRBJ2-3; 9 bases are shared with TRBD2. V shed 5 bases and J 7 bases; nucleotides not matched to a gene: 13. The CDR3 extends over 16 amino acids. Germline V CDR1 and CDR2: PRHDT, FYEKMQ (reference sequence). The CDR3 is CASSLMRLAGEHTQYF. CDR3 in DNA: TGTGCCAGCAGCCTAATGCGGTTAGCGGGAGAGCATACGCAGTATTTT. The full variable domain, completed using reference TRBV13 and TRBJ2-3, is AAGVIQSPRHLIKEKRETATLKCYPIPRHDTVYWYQQGPGQDPQFLISFYEKMQSDKGSIPDRFSAQQFSDYHSELNMSSLELGDSALYFCASSLMRLAGEHTQYFGPGTRLTVL.

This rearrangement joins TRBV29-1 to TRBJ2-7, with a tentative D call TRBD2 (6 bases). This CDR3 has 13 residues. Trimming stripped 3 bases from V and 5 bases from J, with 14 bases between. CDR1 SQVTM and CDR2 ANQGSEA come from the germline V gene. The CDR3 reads CSVDRGDAHEQYF. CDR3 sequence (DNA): TGCAGCGTTGACCGCGGGGACGCCCACGAGCAGTACTTC.

As DNA, the CDR3 is TGTGCCAGCAGTGAATGGAGGGTGGGCTATGGCTACACCTTC. Encoded protein: CASSEWRVGYGYTF. The chain combines TRBV25-1 with TRBJ1-2; D unclear. The germline V and J ends were trimmed by 1 base and 4 bases, with 10 bases remaining between them. Germline V lookup: CDR1 MGHDK, CDR2 SYGVNS. The CDR3 runs to 14 residues.

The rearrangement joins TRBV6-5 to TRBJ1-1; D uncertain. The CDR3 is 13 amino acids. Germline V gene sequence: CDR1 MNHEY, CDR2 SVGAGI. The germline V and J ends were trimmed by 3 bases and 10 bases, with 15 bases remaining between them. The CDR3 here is CASSYSLSPRAFF. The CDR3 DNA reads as TGTGCCAGCAGTTATTCGCTGAGCCCGAGAGCTTTCTTT.

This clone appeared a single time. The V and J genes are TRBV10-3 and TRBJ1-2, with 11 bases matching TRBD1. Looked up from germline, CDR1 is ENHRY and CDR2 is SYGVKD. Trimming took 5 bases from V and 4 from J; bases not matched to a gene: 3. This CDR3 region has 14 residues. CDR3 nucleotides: TGTGCCATCAGTACGGACAGGGGGCCCTATGGCTACACCTTC. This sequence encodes CAISTDRGPYGYTF.

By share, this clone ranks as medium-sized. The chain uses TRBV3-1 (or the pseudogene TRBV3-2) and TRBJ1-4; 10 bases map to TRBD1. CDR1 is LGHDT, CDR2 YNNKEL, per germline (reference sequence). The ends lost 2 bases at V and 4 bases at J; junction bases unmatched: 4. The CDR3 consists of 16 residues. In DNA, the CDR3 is TGTGCCAGCAGCCAACTCGGGACAGGGGTTAATGAAAAACTGTTTTTT. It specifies CASSQLGTGVNEKLFF.

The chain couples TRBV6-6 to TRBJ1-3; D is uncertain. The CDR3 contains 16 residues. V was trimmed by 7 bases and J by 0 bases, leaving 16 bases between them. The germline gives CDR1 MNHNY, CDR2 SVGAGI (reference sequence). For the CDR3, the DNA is TGTGCCAGCACCCAACGAAGTTCTACCTCTGGAAACACCATATATTTT. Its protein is CASTQRSSTSGNTIYF.

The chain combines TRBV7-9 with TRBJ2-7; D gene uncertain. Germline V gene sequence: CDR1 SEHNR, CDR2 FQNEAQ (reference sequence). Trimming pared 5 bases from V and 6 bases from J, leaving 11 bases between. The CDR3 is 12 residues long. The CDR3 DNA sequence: TGTGCCAGCAGCCCTCGTTCTAGCGAGCAGTACTTC. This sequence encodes CASSPRSSEQYF.

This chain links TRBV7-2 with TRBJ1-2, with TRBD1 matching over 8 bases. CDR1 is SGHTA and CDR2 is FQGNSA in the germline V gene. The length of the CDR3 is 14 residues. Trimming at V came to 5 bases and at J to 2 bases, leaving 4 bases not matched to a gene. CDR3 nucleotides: TGTGCCAGCAGCCAGGACAGGGTAAACTATGGCTACACCTTC. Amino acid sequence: CASSQDRVNYGYTF. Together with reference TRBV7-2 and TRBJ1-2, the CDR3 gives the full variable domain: GAGVSQSPSNKVTEKGKDVELRCDPISGHTALYWYRQSLGQGLEFLIYFQGNSAPDKSGLPSDRFSAERTGGSVSTLTIQRTQQEDSAVYLCASSQDRVNYGYTFGSGTRLTVV.

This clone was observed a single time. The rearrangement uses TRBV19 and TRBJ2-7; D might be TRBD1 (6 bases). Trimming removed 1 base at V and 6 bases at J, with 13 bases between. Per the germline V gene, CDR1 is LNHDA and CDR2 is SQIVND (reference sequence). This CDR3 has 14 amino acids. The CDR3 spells CASSIGPQGPEQYF. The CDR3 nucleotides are TGTGCCAGTAGTATAGGTCCTCAGGGGCCCGAGCAGTACTTC.

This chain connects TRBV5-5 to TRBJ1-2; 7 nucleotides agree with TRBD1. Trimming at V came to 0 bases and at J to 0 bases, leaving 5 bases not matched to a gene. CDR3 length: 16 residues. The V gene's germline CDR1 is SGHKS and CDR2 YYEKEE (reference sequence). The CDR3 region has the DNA TGTGCCAGCAGCTTGGCCGGGACAGCAGCTAACTATGGCTACACCTTC. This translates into CASSLAGTAANYGYTF. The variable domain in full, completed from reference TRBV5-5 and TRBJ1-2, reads DAGVTQSPTHLIKTRGQQVTLRCSPISGHKSVSWYQQVLGQGPQFIFQYYEKEERGRGNFPDRFSARQFPNYSSELNVNALLLGDSALYLCASSLAGTAANYGYTFGSGTRLTVV.

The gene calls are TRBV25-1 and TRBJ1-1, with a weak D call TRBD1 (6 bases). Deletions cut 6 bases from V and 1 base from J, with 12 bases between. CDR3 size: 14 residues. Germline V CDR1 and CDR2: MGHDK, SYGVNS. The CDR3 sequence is CASSLQGRNTEAFF. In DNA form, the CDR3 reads TGTGCCAGCAGCCTACAGGGAAGGAACACTGAAGCTTTCTTT.

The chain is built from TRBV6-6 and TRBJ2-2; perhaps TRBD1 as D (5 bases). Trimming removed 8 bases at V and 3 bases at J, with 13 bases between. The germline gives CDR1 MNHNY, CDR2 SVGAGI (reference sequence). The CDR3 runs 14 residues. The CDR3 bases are TGTGCCAGCCCCCTCAGGGTACACACCGGGGAGCTGTTTTTT. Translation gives CASPLRVHTGELFF.

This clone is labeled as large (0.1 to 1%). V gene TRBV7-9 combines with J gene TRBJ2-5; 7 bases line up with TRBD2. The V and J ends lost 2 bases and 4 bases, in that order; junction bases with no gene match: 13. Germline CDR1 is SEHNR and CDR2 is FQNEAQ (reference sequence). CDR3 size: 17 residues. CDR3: CASSLFGLAGEGETQYF. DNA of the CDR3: TGTGCCAGCAGCTTATTTGGTTTGGCGGGAGAGGGAGAGACCCAGTACTTC. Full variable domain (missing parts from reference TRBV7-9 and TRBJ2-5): DTGVSQNPRHKITKRGQNVTFRCDPISEHNRLYWYRQTLGQGPEFLTYFQNEAQLEKSRLLSDRFSAERPKGSFSTLEIQRTEQGDSAMYLCASSLFGLAGEGETQYFGPGTRLLVL.

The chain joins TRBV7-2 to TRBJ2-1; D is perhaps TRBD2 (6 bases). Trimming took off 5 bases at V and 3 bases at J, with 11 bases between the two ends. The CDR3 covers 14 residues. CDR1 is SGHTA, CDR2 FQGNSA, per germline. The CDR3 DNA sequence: TGTGCCAGCAGCGTTTGGCGGGACTACAATGAGCAGTTCTTC. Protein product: CASSVWRDYNEQFF. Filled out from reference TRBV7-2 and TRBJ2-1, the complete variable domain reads GAGVSQSPSNKVTEKGKDVELRCDPISGHTALYWYRQSLGQGLEFLIYFQGNSAPDKSGLPSDRFSAERTGGSVSTLTIQRTQQEDSAVYLCASSVWRDYNEQFFGPGTRLTVL.

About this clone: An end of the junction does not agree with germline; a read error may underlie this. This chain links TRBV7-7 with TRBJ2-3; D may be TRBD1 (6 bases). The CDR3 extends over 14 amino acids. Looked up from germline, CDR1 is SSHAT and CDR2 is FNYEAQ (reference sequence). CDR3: CASSLGQSTDTQYF. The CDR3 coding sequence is TGTGCTAGCAGCCTCGGACAGTCCACAGATACGCAGTATTTT.

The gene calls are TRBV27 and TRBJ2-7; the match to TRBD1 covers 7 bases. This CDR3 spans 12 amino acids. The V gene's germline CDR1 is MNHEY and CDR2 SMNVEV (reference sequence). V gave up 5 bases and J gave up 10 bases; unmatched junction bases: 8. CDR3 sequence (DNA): TGTGCCAGCAGTCCTGGGACAGATACACAGTACTTC. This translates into CASSPGTDTQYF.

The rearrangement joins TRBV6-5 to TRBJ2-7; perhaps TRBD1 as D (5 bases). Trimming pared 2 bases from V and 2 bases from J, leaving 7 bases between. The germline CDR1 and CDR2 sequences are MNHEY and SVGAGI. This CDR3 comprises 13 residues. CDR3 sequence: CASSYGQTYEQYF. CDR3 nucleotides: TGTGCCAGCAGTTACGGACAAACCTACGAGCAGTACTTC.

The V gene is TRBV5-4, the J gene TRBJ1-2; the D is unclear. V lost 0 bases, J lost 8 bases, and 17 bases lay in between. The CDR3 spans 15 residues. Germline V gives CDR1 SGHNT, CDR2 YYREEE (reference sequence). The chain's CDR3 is CASSLAGGLQKGYTF. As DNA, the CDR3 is TGTGCCAGCAGCTTGGCTGGCGGGTTGCAAAAAGGCTACACCTTC.

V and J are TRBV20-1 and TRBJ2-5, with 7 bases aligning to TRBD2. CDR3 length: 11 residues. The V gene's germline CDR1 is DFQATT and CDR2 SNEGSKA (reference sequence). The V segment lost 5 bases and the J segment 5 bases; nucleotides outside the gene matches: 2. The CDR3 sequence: CSAQRGETQYF. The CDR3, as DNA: TGCAGTGCTCAGCGGGGTGAGACCCAGTACTTC.

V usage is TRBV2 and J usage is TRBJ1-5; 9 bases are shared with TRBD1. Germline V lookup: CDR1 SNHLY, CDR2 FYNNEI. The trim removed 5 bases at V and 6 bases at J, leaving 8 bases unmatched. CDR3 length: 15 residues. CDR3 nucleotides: TGTGCCAGCAGTCTTACAGGGGGCGAGAGTCAGCCCCAGCATTTT. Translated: CASSLTGGESQPQHF.

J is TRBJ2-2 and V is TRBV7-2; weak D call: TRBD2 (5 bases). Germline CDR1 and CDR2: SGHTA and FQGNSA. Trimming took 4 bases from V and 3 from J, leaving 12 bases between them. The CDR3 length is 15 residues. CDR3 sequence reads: CASSSLFGDTGELFF. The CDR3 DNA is TGTGCCAGCAGCTCCCTCTTCGGGGACACCGGGGAGCTGTTTTTT.

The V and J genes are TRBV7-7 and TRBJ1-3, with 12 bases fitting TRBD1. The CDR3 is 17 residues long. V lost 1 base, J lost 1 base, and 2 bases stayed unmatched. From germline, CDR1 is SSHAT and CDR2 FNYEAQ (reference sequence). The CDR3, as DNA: TGTGCCAGCAGCTTAGGGGGACAGGGGGCGTCTGGAAACACCATATATTTT. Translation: CASSLGGQGASGNTIYF.

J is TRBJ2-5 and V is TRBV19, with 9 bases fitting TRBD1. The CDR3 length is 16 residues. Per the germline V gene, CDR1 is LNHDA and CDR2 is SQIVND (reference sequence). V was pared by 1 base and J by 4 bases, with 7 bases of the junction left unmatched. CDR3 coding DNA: TGTGCCAGTAGTATAGGACGACAGGGGGGGAGAGAGACCCAGTACTTC. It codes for CASSIGRQGGRETQYF. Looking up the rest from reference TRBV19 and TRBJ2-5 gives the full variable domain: DGGITQSPKYLFRKEGQNVTLSCEQNLNHDAMYWYRQDPGQGLRLIYYSQIVNDFQKGDIAEGYSVSREKKESFPLTVTSAQKNPTAFYLCASSIGRQGGRETQYFGPGTRLLVL.

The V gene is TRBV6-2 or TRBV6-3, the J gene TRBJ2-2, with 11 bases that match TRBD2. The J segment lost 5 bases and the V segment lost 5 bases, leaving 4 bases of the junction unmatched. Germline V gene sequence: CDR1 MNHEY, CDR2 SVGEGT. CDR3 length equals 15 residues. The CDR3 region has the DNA TGTGCCAGCAGTCCCGGACTAGCGGGTACCGGGGAGCTGTTTTTT. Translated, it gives CASSPGLAGTGELFF.